The 10 T cell receptor beta chains listed next were all sequenced from one sample in a study of OX40 agonist ivuxolimab in advanced cancers. Library preparation was by the immunoSEQ multiplex PCR assay. As stored in TCRdb, this immuneACCESS dataset retains in-frame rearrangements with V and J assigned. A fraction of the clones does not appear; measured against another copy, unresolved V genes explain less than half of the discrepancy, and the remainder lacks a known reason. Present in this sample are more than 50,000 clones, 84% of which were seen just once. Of the sample, approximately 30% falls within the top ten clones. Sequencing was performed on CD4+ or CD8+ T cells sorted from blood, taken in a trial of the OX40 agonist ivuxolimab. The receptors were sampled from an adult with an advanced solid tumor such as melanoma, head and neck, liver or kidney cancer.

V is TRBV6-5 and J is TRBJ2-5, with TRBD1 identical over 7 bases. The germline gives CDR1 MNHEY, CDR2 SVGAGI. Trimming removed 2 bases from V and 5 bases from J; junction bases left unmatched: 8. This CDR3 is built from 15 residues. The CDR3 coding sequence is TGTGCCAGCAGTTACGAGGCAGGGGGTTATGAGACCCAGTACTTC. Translated, it gives CASSYEAGGYETQYF.

This chain uses TRBV19 with TRBJ1-4, with D uncertain. This CDR3 comprises 15 residues. Germline V gene data show CDR1 as LNHDA and CDR2 as SQIVND (reference sequence). V lost 3 bases and J 7 bases, leaving 15 bases between the germline ends. CDR3 DNA: TGTGCCAGTAGTATGGAAGGGAGGACCTTTGAAAAACTGTTTTTT. This sequence encodes CASSMEGRTFEKLFF.

J is TRBJ1-4 and V is TRBV5-6; D is perhaps TRBD1 (6 bases). The V end was cut by 0 bases, the J end by 4 bases, with 10 bases between. Germline values: CDR1 SGHDT, CDR2 YYEEEE. The CDR3 sequence is 15 residues long. This chain's CDR3 is CASSLVVRGNEKLFF. CDR3 DNA sequence: TGTGCCAGCAGCTTGGTGGTCAGGGGTAATGAAAAACTGTTTTTT.

The chain combines TRBV11-3 with TRBJ1-3, with unresolved D. The CDR3 is 13 residues long. The germline V and J ends were trimmed by 2 bases and 4 bases, with 6 bases remaining between them. Germline V gene lookup returns CDR1 SGHNT and CDR2 YENEEA. As DNA, the CDR3 is TGTGCCAGCAGCTTAACTAGAGGAAACACCATATATTTT. It is translated as CASSLTRGNTIYF.

This chain connects TRBV5-1 to TRBJ2-7; D might be TRBD1 (6 bases). V was clipped by 3 bases and J by 6 bases, with 16 bases between them. The CDR3 covers 14 residues. The germline V gene has CDR1 SGHRS and CDR2 YFSETQ. The CDR3 here is CASSSTGPTAEQYF. CDR3 nucleotide sequence: TGCGCCAGCAGCTCTACAGGGCCTACGGCCGAGCAGTACTTC. Complete variable domain (other parts from reference TRBV5-1 and TRBJ2-7): KAGVTQTPRYLIKTRGQQVTLSCSPISGHRSVSWYQQTPGQGLQFLFEYFSETQRNKGNFPGRFSGRQFSNSRSEMNVSTLELGDSALYLCASSSTGPTAEQYFGPGTRLTVT.

V gene TRBV5-6 combines with J gene TRBJ1-1, with D perhaps matching TRBD1 (6 bases). The CDR3 spans 15 residues. Germline CDR1 is SGHDT and CDR2 is YYEEEE. The ends were cut back, 0 bases at V and 7 bases at J, with 16 bases in the middle. The DNA for the CDR3 is TGTGCCAGCAGCTTGGCAGGACAGCGACTCCGTGAAGCTTTCTTT. It is translated as CASSLAGQRLREAFF.

This clone came up once. The chain joins TRBV9 to TRBJ2-2; TRBD2 is a possible D gene (5 bases). CDR3 length: 14 residues. Germline loops: CDR1 SGDLS, CDR2 YYNGEE. Between the trimmed V and J ends, which lost 4 bases and 5 bases, there was a span of 12 bases. CDR3 sequence (DNA): TGTGCCAGCAGCACCCTCGGGGAAACCGGGGAGCTGTTTTTT. Translated: CASSTLGETGELFF.

The chain combines TRBV2 with TRBJ2-3, with a tentative D call TRBD2 (5 bases). The CDR3 is 13 amino acids. Germline V gene lookup returns CDR1 SNHLY and CDR2 FYNNEI. The V end lost 3 bases, the J end lost 5 bases, and 9 bases lay between the germline ends. Here the CDR3 reads CASSEDGKDTQYF. CDR3 nucleotides: TGTGCCAGCAGTGAGGACGGGAAAGATACGCAGTATTTT.

V is TRBV18 and J is TRBJ2-2; possible D gene TRBD2, 6 bases. The CDR3 contains 15 residues. Trimming removed 2 bases from V and 3 bases from J, with 10 bases in between. Germline V CDR1 and CDR2: KGHSH, LQKENI. This CDR3 is CASSPTGVDTGELFF. In nucleotides, the CDR3 is TGTGCCAGCTCACCAACGGGGGTGGACACCGGGGAGCTGTTTTTT. Using reference TRBV18 and TRBJ2-2 for the parts outside the CDR3, the full variable domain is NAGVMQNPRHLVRRRGQEARLRCSPMKGHSHVYWYRQLPEEGLKFMVYLQKENIIDESGMPKERFSAEFPKEGPSILRIQQVVRGDSAAYFCASSPTGVDTGELFFGEGSRLTVL.

This clone was seen only a few times. V gene TRBV19 combines with J gene TRBJ2-7, with D perhaps TRBD1 (6 bases). The CDR3 extends over 13 amino acids. From germline, CDR1 is LNHDA and CDR2 SQIVND (reference sequence). Trimming removed 5 bases at V and 0 bases at J, with 8 bases between. The DNA of the CDR3 is TGTGCCAGTAGTCCGGGACACTCCTACGAGCAGTACTTC. The encoded protein is CASSPGHSYEQYF.